This T cell receptor beta chain derives from a study of early T cells in non-severe SARS-CoV-2 infection. The overall study: It was bulk RNA from unsorted whole blood that was sequenced, and the chains were unpaired.

Researchers tagged individual cDNA molecules with unique molecular identifiers. TCRdb re-derived calls from the 5' RACE reads in MiXCR, one entry per CDR3 protein. There are about 40,000 distinct CDR3 sequences in the sample; about 25% occur only once, and 4% to 5% lies in the top ten. The junction had 3 bases not matched to a gene; V was cut back by 6 bases and J by 0 bases. Germline V gene lookup returns CDR1 DFQATT and CDR2 SNEGSKA (reference sequence). CDR3 length equals 15 residues. The sample consisted of whole blood, taken at baseline. This receptor was obtained from an adult who was a healthcare worker with PCR-confirmed SARS-CoV-2 infection or an uninfected control (not recorded which). The chain joins TRBV20-1 to TRBJ2-1; the match to TRBD2 covers 12 bases. In nucleotides, the CDR3 is TGCAGTGCCGGACTAGCGGGGCGCTCCTACAATGAGCAGTTCTTC. Translation: CSAGLAGRSYNEQFF.